Listed below are T cell receptor beta chains from one sample, sequenced in a study of T cells in Graves' hyperthyroidism and ophthalmopathy. TCRdb recomputed calls from the multiplex PCR reads with MiXCR, one row per CDR3 protein. The sample lists around 690,000 distinct CDR3 sequences; approximately 15% were seen once. The sequenced material came from blood. These receptors were taken from a man between 50 and 59 years old with Graves' hyperthyroidism. Both conserved end residues are part of each CDR3. A D gene is named only where the DNA matches it firmly. Not every row has a clone size; where given, it reads once, few, many or a size class.

TRBJ2-1 | TRBV28 | TRBD2 | . | TGTGCCAGCAGTTTACGAGCGATAAGCGGGATCGGGAGGGTTTACAATGAGCAGTTCTTC | CASSLRAISGIGRVYNEQFF
TRBJ2-7 | TRBV19 | . | . | TGTGCCAGTAGTCCTCGGCTAACCTACGAGCAGTACTTC | CASSPRLTYEQYF
TRBJ2-7 | TRBV4-1 | TRBD1 | . | TGCGCCAGCAGCCCCGGGACAGGGGGCTTTACCTTACCCTACGAGCAGTACTTC | CASSPGTGGFTLPYEQYF
TRBJ2-3 | TRBV7-3 | TRBD2 | many | TGTGCCAGCAGCTCGGGACTAGCGGGAGCGTCAGATACGCAGTATTTT | CASSSGLAGASDTQYF
TRBJ2-1 | TRBV11-2 | TRBD2 | few | TGTGCCAGCAGCTTAAACGGGGGTGGTATGAATTTACCGGGACTAGAACCTCTTGAGCAGTTCTTC | CASSLNGGGMNLPGLEPLEQFF
TRBJ1-3 | TRBV5-8 | . | many | TGTGCCAGCAGACAGGGCTCTGGAAACACCATATATTTT | CASRQGSGNTIYF
TRBJ2-5 | TRBV9 | TRBD2 | many | TGTGCCAGCAGCGAGACTAGCGGGGTTAAAGAGACCCAGTACTTC | CASSETSGVKETQYF
TRBJ1-5 | TRBV28 | . | . | TGTGCCAGCCGATACGGCGGGACGTCAAATCAGCCCCAGCATTTT | CASRYGGTSNQPQHF
TRBJ2-1 | TRBV6-1 | . | few | TGTGCCAGCACTGGGGGAGTAGGGGATGAGCAGTTCTTC | CASTGGVGDEQFF
TRBJ1-2 | TRBV28 | . | few | TGTGCCATCACACCAGGGGAAGAGTATGGCTACACCTTC | CAITPGEEYGYTF
TRBJ2-7 | TRBV20-1 | . | many | TGCAGTGCTAGAACTAGCAGGTACGAGCAGTACTTC | CSARTSRYEQYF
TRBJ1-4 | TRBV2 | . | many | TGTGCCAGCAGTGAAAGGGGTAATGAAAAACTGTTTTTT | CASSERGNEKLFF
TRBJ2-1 | TRBV27 | . | many | TGTGCCACACAAACAGGGTCGAATGAGCAGTTCTTC | CATQTGSNEQFF
TRBJ2-7 | TRBV5-1 | TRBD1 | many | TGCGCCAGCAGCCGGGGACAGGGGCATTACGAGCAGTACTTC | CASSRGQGHYEQYF
TRBJ2-2 | TRBV2 | . | . | TGTGCCAGCAGTCAACTAGTGGGGGGAGCCGGGGAGCTGTTTTTT | CASSQLVGGAGELFF
TRBJ2-5 | TRBV20-1 | . | few | TGCAGTGCCGAACCCAGTTATTCCGAGCAAGAGACCCAGTACTTC | CSAEPSYSEQETQYF
TRBJ2-3 | TRBV28 | TRBD2 | few | TGTGCCTCAAACCAGCGGGAAATAGATACGCAGTATTTT | CASNQREIDTQYF
TRBJ2-1 | TRBV29-1 | . | many | TGCAGCGTTAGCCCTTCGGGGGGCACTGAGCAGTTCTTC | CSVSPSGGTEQFF
TRBJ1-5 | TRBV18 | . | . | TGTGCCAGCTCACCATCGGAGGCCGGCAATCAGCCCCAGCATTTT | CASSPSEAGNQPQHF
TRBJ2-2 | TRBV28 | TRBD1 | . | TGTGCCAGCAGTGTTACCGGGACAGGCTACGGGGAGCTGTTTTTT | CASSVTGTGYGELFF
TRBJ2-7 | TRBV20-1 | TRBD2 | many | TGCAGTGCTGACCTGGGACTAGCGGACCACTACGAGCAGTACTTC | CSADLGLADHYEQYF
TRBJ1-2 | TRBV7-6 | . | few | TGTGCCAGCAGCTTCAGCCAGTCGCATATAGGCTACACCTTC | CASSFSQSHIGYTF
TRBJ2-3 | TRBV11-2 | TRBD2 | . | TGTGCCAGCAGCCCCGGGCGGCTAGCGGGAACAGATACGCAGTATTTT | CASSPGRLAGTDTQYF
TRBJ2-1 | TRBV10-3 | . | many | TGTGCCATCAGTGACCGACTAGGGGACAATGAGCAGTTCTTC | CAISDRLGDNEQFF
TRBJ1-1 | TRBV6-1 | . | many | TGTGCCAGCGAATTCAGCCTGATGAACACTGAAGCTTTCTTT | CASEFSLMNTEAFF
TRBJ2-7 | TRBV6-9 | . | . | TGTGCCAGCAGTTATGGCGGGACAGTTTCCTACGAGCAGTACTTC | CASSYGGTVSYEQYF
TRBJ1-2 | TRBV28 | . | . | TGTGCCAGCAGCCCACGGGGGGCCGGCGACCCTGGCTACACCTTC | CASSPRGAGDPGYTF
TRBJ1-4 | TRBV4-2 | TRBD1 | few | TGTGCCAGCAGCCAAGGGTGGGACAGGGGGTCGGAAAAACTGTTTTTT | CASSQGWDRGSEKLFF
TRBJ1-6 | TRBV2 | TRBD1 | many | TGTGCCAGCAGTCCAGGGGGAGGTTTGAATAATTCACCCCTCCACTTT | CASSPGGGLNNSPLHF
TRBJ2-1 | TRBV9 | TRBD2 | few | TGTGCCAGCAGCGATTCTAGCGGGGCTACCTACAATGAGCAGTTCTTC | CASSDSSGATYNEQFF
TRBJ1-5 | TRBV29-1 | . | few | TGCAGCGTTGAAGATCCCCAGGCGGTGGGGACCCAGCATTTT | CSVEDPQAVGTQHF
TRBJ2-1 | TRBV29-1 | TRBD1 | . | TGCAGCGTTGGGGACAGCTCCTACAATGAGCAGTTCTTC | CSVGDSSYNEQFF
TRBJ2-1 | TRBV24-1 | TRBD2 | . | TGTGCCACCAGTGATCCCGGGACTAGCGGAGGTAATGAGCAGTTCTTC | CATSDPGTSGGNEQFF
TRBJ2-5 | TRBV5-1 | TRBD2 | . | TGCGCCAGCAGCGAAGGGACTAGCGGGATTGAGGAGACCCAGTACTTC | CASSEGTSGIEETQYF
TRBJ2-2 | TRBV20-1 | TRBD2 | . | TGCAGTGCTAGTATTTCTAGCGGGAGGAGAACCGGGGAGCTGTTTTTT | CSASISSGRRTGELFF
TRBJ2-1 | TRBV29-1 | TRBD1 | . | TGCAGCGTTGAAGGGGACAGGGGCTACGATGAGCAGTTCTTC | CSVEGDRGYDEQFF
TRBJ2-1 | TRBV11-2 | . | . | TGTGCCAGCAGCTTTGGATTATCCTACAATGAGCAGTTCTTC | CASSFGLSYNEQFF
TRBJ2-7 | TRBV7-2 | . | . | TGTGCCAGCAGCTTAGAGGTGGTGGTGTACGAGCAGTACTTC | CASSLEVVVYEQYF
TRBJ1-1 | TRBV5-5 | . | . | TGTGCCAGCACCAAGGACACTGAAGCTTTCTTT | CASTKDTEAFF
TRBJ2-1 | TRBV5-1 | . | few | TGCGCCAGCAGCTTAATGATCAGCGACAATGAGCAGTTCTTC | CASSLMISDNEQFF
TRBJ1-2 | TRBV3-1 | . | . | TGTGCCAGCAGCCCGGACCGCTACACCTTC | CASSPDRYTF
TRBJ2-7 | TRBV27 | TRBD1 | . | TGTGCCAGCAGTTTAGCGTTGGGACAGGGGGGGTACGAGCAGTACTTC | CASSLALGQGGYEQYF
TRBJ1-2 | TRBV29-1 | . | . | TGCAGCGTCCTTGGGACGGATTACTATGGCTACACCTTC | CSVLGTDYYGYTF
TRBJ2-5 | TRBV29-1 | . | many | TGCAGCGTTGTCCCCCTGGGGGACCAAGAGACCCAGTACTTC | CSVVPLGDQETQYF
TRBJ2-7 | TRBV30 | . | . | TGTGCCTGGGGCCGGAAAGGGCCCTACGAGCAGTACTTC | CAWGRKGPYEQYF
TRBJ2-1 | TRBV3-2 | . | . | TGTGCCAGCAGCCAAGTTTTAAGGGGGAGATACTACAATGAGCAGTTCTTC | CASSQVLRGRYYNEQFF
TRBJ2-1 | TRBV19 | . | . | TGTGCCAGTAGTATAGCGGCAAGCTCCTACAATGAGCAGTTCTTC | CASSIAASSYNEQFF
TRBJ1-1 | TRBV19 | . | few | TGTGCCAGTAATGTAGCTATGAACACTGAAGCTTTCTTT | CASNVAMNTEAFF
TRBJ2-1 | TRBV11-2 | TRBD2 | . | TGTGCCAGCAGCTGGGGGGGCGGGAGGGTCGGGGATGAGCAGTTCTTC | CASSWGGGRVGDEQFF
TRBJ2-3 | TRBV12-3/TRBV12-4 | . | many | TGTGCCAGCAGGGACGGTCGCACAGATACGCAGTATTTT | CASRDGRTDTQYF
TRBJ2-6 | TRBV28 | TRBD1 | many | TGTGCCAGCAGTTCGGGACAGGGCTTGTATGGGGCCAACGTCCTGACTTTC | CASSSGQGLYGANVLTF
TRBJ2-5 | TRBV28 | TRBD2 | many | TGTGCCAGCAGTTTTGGGGGGGGACTCCAAGAGACCCAGTACTTC | CASSFGGGLQETQYF
TRBJ2-1 | TRBV28 | . | many | TGTGCCAGCGTCCAGAGAACAGGGTGGTCCAATGAGCAGTTCTTC | CASVQRTGWSNEQFF